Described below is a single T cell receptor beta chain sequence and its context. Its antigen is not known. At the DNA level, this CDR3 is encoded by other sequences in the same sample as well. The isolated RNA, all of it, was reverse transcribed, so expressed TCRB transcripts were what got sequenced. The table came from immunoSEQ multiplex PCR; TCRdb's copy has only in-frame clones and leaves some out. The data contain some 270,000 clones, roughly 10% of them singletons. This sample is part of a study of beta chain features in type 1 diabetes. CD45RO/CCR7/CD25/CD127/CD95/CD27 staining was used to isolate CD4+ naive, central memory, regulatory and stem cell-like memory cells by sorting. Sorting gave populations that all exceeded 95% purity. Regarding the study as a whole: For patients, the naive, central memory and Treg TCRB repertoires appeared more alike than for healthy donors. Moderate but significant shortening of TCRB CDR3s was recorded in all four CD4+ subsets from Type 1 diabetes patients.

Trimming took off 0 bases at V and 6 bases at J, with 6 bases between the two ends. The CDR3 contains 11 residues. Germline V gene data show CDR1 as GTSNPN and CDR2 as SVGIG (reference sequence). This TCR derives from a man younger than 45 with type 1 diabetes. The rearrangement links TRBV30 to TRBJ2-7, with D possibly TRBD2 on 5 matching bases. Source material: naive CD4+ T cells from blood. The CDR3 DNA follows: TGTGCCTGGAGTGTAGGAGGCGAGCAGTACTTC. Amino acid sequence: CAWSVGGEQYF.